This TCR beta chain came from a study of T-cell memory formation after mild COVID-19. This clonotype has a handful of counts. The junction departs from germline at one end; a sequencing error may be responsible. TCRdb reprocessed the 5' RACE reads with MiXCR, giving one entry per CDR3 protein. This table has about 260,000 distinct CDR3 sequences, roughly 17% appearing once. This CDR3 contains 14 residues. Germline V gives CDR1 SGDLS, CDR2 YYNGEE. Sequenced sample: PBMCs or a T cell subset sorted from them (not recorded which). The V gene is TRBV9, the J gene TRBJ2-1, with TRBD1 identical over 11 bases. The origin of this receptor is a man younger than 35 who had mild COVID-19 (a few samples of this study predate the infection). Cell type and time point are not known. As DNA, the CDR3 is TGTGCCAGCAGCACCCGGGACAGGGGGACTCGTAAGCTCTTC. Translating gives CASSTRDRGTRKLF.